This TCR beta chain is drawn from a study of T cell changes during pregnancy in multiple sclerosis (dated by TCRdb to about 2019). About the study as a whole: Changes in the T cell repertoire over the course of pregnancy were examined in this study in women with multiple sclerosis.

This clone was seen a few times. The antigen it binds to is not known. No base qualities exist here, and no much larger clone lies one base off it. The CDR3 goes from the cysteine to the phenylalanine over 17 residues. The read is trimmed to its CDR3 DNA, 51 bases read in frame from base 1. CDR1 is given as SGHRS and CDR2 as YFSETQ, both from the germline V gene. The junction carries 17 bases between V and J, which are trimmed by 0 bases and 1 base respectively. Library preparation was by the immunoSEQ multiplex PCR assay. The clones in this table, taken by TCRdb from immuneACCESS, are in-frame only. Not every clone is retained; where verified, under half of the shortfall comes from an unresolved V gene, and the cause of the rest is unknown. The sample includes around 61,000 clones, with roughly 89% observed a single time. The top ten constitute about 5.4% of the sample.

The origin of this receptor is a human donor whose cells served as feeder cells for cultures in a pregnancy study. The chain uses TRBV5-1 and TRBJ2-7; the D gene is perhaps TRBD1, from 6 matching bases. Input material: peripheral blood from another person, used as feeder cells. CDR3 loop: CASSLEPSGTLSYEQYF. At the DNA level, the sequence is TGCGCCAGCAGCTTGGAGCCCTCCGGGACACTATCCTACGAGCAGTACTTC.